This T cell receptor beta chain was documented in a study of T-cell memory formation after mild COVID-19. Study in general: TCR clusters were mostly confined to one donor each. Study-wide results and limits: Contracting clones, day 15 to 85, had balanced CD4/CD8, and later expanders favored CD4+. Among CD4+ contracting clones, most were CM and EM, and CD8+ ones EMRA.

With constant-segment primers, 5'RACE yielded cDNA libraries of TCR alpha and TCR beta that carried sample barcodes and UMIs. TCRdb re-derived calls from the 5' RACE reads in MiXCR, one entry per CDR3 protein. The top ten hold around 12% of the sample, which has approximately 500,000 distinct CDR3 sequences, around a quarter seen once. This clonotype has a count of ten or more. No antigen is known for it. The sample comprised PBMCs or a T cell subset sorted from them (not recorded which). The origin of this receptor is an adult woman who had mild COVID-19 (a few samples of this study predate the infection). Cell type and time point are not known.

This CDR3 is CASSLRGGTDTQYF. CDR3 coding DNA: TGTGCCAGCAGCCTGCGGGGGGGCACAGATACGCAGTATTTT. The chain links TRBV11-3 to TRBJ2-3; 8 bases agree with TRBD2. The V and J ends lost 5 bases and 1 base, in that order; junction bases with no gene match: 2. The CDR3 contains 14 residues. CDR1 and CDR2 (germline): SGHNT, YENEEA.